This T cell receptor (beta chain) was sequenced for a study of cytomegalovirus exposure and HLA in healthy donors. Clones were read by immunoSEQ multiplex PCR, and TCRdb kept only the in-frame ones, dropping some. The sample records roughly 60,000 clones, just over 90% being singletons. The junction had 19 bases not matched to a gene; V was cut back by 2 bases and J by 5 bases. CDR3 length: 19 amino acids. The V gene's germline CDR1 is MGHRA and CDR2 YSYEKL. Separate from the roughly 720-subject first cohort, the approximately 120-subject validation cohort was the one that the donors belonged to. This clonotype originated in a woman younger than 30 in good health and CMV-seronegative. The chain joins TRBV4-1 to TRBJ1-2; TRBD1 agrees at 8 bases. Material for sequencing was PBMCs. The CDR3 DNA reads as TGCGCCAGCAGCCAAAACGGGGACCCTGGGGGACAGGCGACTTATGGCTACACCTTC. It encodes CASSQNGDPGGQATYGYTF.